This T cell receptor (beta chain) is from a study of sequential checkpoint blockade in melanoma. Unmatched junction bases numbered 6, after V lost 3 bases and J lost 4 bases. The CDR3 extends over 15 amino acids. CDR1 and CDR2 (germline): SGDLS, YYNGEE. Sample treatment: randomized to nivolumab then ipilimumab (arm A) or the reverse (arm B). Generated by immunoSEQ multiplex PCR, the TCRdb table keeps only in-frame clones and is missing some. The repertoire holds 20,000 to 25,000 clones, with under 70% as singletons. The rearrangement uses TRBV9 and TRBJ1-4, with 7 nucleotides matching TRBD1. The sample was CD8+ T cells sorted from blood (inferred from file names), taken from a patient given nivolumab and ipilimumab in sequence. This sequence originates from a human donor with melanoma. The CDR3 nucleotides are TGTGCCAGCAGCGCACCGGGACAGCTTAATGAAAAACTGTTTTTT. Encoded protein: CASSAPGQLNEKLFF. Supplemented by reference TRBV9 and TRBJ1-4, the full variable domain reads DSGVTQTPKHLITATGQRVTLRCSPRSGDLSVYWYQQSLDQGLQFLIQYYNGEERAKGNILERFSAQQFPDLHSELNLSSLELGDSALYFCASSAPGQLNEKLFFGSGTQLSVL.